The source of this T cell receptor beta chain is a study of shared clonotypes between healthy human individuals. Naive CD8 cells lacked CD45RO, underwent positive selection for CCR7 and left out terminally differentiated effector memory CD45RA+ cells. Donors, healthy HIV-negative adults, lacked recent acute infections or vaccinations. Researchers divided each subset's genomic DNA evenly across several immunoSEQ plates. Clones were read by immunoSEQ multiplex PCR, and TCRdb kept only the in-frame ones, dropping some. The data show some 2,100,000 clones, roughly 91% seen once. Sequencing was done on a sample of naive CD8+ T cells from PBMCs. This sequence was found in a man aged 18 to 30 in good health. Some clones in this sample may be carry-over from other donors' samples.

The CDR3 loop reads CASSLESGGPYGYTF. The CDR3 DNA follows: TGTGCCAGCAGCTTGGAGTCGGGGGGGCCCTATGGCTACACCTTC. The chain employs TRBV5-4 and TRBJ1-2; D possibly corresponds to TRBD1 (6 bases). Trimming stripped 0 bases from V and 4 bases from J, with 13 bases between. In germline, CDR1 is SGHNT, CDR2 YYREEE (reference sequence). CDR3 length equals 15 residues.